This T cell receptor (beta chain) was obtained from a study of blood T cell repertoires in COVID-19. Germline V gene lookup returns CDR1 LGHNT and CDR2 FRNRAP. There are 13 residues in the CDR3. V dropped 6 bases and J dropped 8 bases, with 16 bases sitting between them. Method: immunoSEQ multiplex PCR; TCRdb's copy keeps in-frame clones and lacks some. The repertoire includes 430,000 or so clones, over 75% of them detected once, and approximately 1.8% sits in the top ten. The chain recombines TRBV12-5 with TRBJ1-2; D call uncertain. Material: PBMCs or T cells enriched from blood (not recorded which). The TCR was taken from a woman in her forties who had recovered from COVID-19. CDR3 amino acids: CASGIPQSQGYTF. The CDR3 DNA is TGTGCTAGTGGAATTCCACAAAGTCAGGGCTACACCTTC.